This T cell receptor beta chain was profiled in a study of monozygotic twins with inflammatory bowel disease. The study's findings and limits: Among patients, repertoires may have gained variability from differing immunosuppressive treatments.

This CDR3 comprises 16 residues. Every donor provided one blood sample measuring roughly 2.4 ml. About this clonotype: Its target is unknown.

One entry per CDR3 protein, without DNA, is what TCRdb gives after re-calling the 5' RACE reads. Its table records just over 300,000 distinct CDR3 sequences. The V call is TRBV12-3 or TRBV12-4, the J call TRBJ2-7; TCRdb's D call of TRBD1 is untestable without DNA. The specimen sequenced was blood. The TCR originated in a human donor with ulcerative colitis or Crohn's disease, or a healthy co-twin of an affected twin (not recorded which). CDR3: CASSFSERRYSYEQYF.